This TCR beta chain was profiled in a study of regulatory T cells in long-lasting Graves disease. Time point described: newly diagnosed GD, antithyroid drugs for less than 3 months. PBMC-derived RNA was used for the TCR library. TCR beta libraries were built with iRepertoire HTBI primers and Arm-PCR of CDR3 regions. TCRdb ran MiXCR on the multiplex PCR reads and lists one entry per CDR3 protein. The sample carries roughly 610,000 distinct CDR3 sequences, 15% to 20% recorded once. This clonotype was picked up many times. The CDR3 has 13 amino acids. Germline CDR1 reads SGHRS; CDR2 reads YFSETQ. Trimming removed 2 bases from V and 5 bases from J, with 7 bases in between. This sample was shared with a second study, whose subject was T cells in Graves' hyperthyroidism and ophthalmopathy.

The sample in question was peripheral blood mononuclear cells (PBMCs), obtained at new diagnosis, from a patient treated with antithyroid drugs. This receptor was identified in a young man with Graves disease. The chain combines TRBV5-1 with TRBJ2-2; D call uncertain. The CDR3 loop reads CASSFYWTGELFF. The CDR3 DNA reads TGCGCCAGCAGCTTTTACTGGACCGGGGAGCTGTTTTTT.